These 27 T cell receptor beta chains originate from one sample sequenced in a study of OX40 agonist ivuxolimab in advanced cancers. Assay: immunoSEQ multiplex PCR; the TCRdb copy retains only in-frame clones and omits some. The data contain about 59,000 clones, about nine tenths of them singletons. The material was CD4+ or CD8+ T cells sorted from blood, obtained in a trial of the OX40 agonist ivuxolimab. These receptor sequences come from an adult with an advanced solid tumor such as melanoma, head and neck, liver or kidney cancer.

This rearrangement joins TRBV19 to TRBJ1-1; D remains ambiguous. Trimming shortened V by 4 bases and J by 1 base, and 10 bases separated the two germline ends. Germline V lookup: CDR1 LNHDA, CDR2 SQIVND (reference sequence). This CDR3 has 14 residues. The CDR3 DNA follows: TGTGCCAGTAGTAGACAACCGGGGAACACTGAAGCTTTCTTT. It specifies CASSRQPGNTEAFF.

The chain combines TRBV13 with TRBJ1-5; 7 bases match TRBD1. This CDR3 is built from 15 residues. Per the germline V gene, CDR1 is PRHDT and CDR2 is FYEKMQ (reference sequence). With 1 base clipped from V and 5 bases from J, the junction kept 5 bases outside the gene matches. CDR3 residues: CASSLARTGDQPQHF. In nucleotides, the CDR3 is TGTGCCAGCAGCTTAGCACGGACAGGCGATCAGCCCCAGCATTTT.

The chain is built from TRBV13 and TRBJ1-6; D not resolved. The CDR3 is 17 amino acids. Trimming took off 2 bases at V and 0 bases at J, with 11 bases between the two ends. Germline V gives CDR1 PRHDT, CDR2 FYEKMQ (reference sequence). This CDR3 is CASSLRPQSSYNSPLHF. CDR3 nucleotides: TGTGCCAGCAGCTTAAGACCACAGAGCTCCTATAATTCACCCCTCCACTTT.

The gene calls are TRBV5-4 and TRBJ1-1; TRBD1 might be the D (6 bases). This CDR3 contains 15 residues. Germline CDR1 reads SGHNT; CDR2 reads YYREEE (reference sequence). V lost 3 bases to trimming and J lost 5 bases, with 17 bases between them. CDR3: CASSYGGGGYTEAFF. Here the CDR3 DNA reads TGTGCCAGCAGCTATGGAGGGGGAGGGTATACTGAAGCTTTCTTT.

The chain links TRBV6-6 to TRBJ2-7; weak D call: TRBD2 (7 bases). V was trimmed by 7 bases and J by 5 bases, leaving 18 bases between them. The germline CDR1 and CDR2 sequences are MNHNY and SVGAGI (reference sequence). The CDR3 has 14 residues. The CDR3 DNA reads as TGTGCCAGCATCGATCCGGAGGGGGGGCACGAGCAGTACTTC. This sequence encodes CASIDPEGGHEQYF.

The V and J genes are TRBV4-1 and TRBJ1-2; TRBD1 matches at 10 bases. Trimming removed 0 bases from V and 0 bases from J; junction bases left unmatched: 16. This CDR3 comprises 21 residues. In germline, CDR1 is MGHRA, CDR2 YSYEKL. Here the CDR3 reads CASSQDPLPGQGMGPNYGYTF. The DNA of the CDR3 is TGCGCCAGCAGCCAAGACCCTTTACCGGGACAGGGGATGGGCCCTAACTATGGCTACACCTTC.

This sequence joins TRBV30 and TRBJ1-2; 7 nucleotides line up with TRBD1. Germline V gene sequence: CDR1 GTSNPN, CDR2 SVGIG (reference sequence). The junction had 13 bases not matched to a gene; V was cut back by 1 base and J by 8 bases. CDR3 length: 15 amino acids. CDR3 coding DNA: TGTGCCTGGAGTGCTACGGGAAGACAGGGTTACGGCTACACCTTC. Protein product: CAWSATGRQGYGYTF. Based on the CDR3 plus reference TRBV30 and TRBJ1-2, the full variable domain is SQTIHQWPATLVQPVGSPLSLECTVEGTSNPNLYWYRQAAGRGLQLLFYSVGIGQISSEVPQNLSASRPQDRQFILSSKKLLLSDSGFYLCAWSATGRQGYGYTFGSGTRLTVV.

As DNA, the CDR3 is TGTGCCAGCACGGGACCGTCGCCCGGGGAGCTGTTTTTT. Residues: CASTGPSPGELFF. V and J are TRBV2 and TRBJ2-2, with D perhaps TRBD1 or TRBD2 (5 bases each). Germline V gives CDR1 SNHLY, CDR2 FYNNEI. V was clipped by 7 bases and J by 6 bases, with 12 bases between them. This CDR3 contains 13 residues.

J is TRBJ2-2 and V is TRBV7-6; 10 bases align to TRBD2. V trimming: 3 bases; J trimming: 3 bases; junction bases outside the gene matches: 1. The CDR3 is 15 amino acids. Germline CDR1 and CDR2: SGHVS and FNYEAQ. The CDR3 spells CASSFTSGDTGELFF. The CDR3 DNA reads TGTGCCAGCAGCTTTACTAGCGGGGACACCGGGGAGCTGTTTTTT.

V is TRBV5-6 and J is TRBJ1-3; no reliable D call. The CDR3 is 15 amino acids. Between the trimmed V and J ends, which lost 4 bases and 0 bases, there was a span of 11 bases. Germline V gene sequence: CDR1 SGHDT, CDR2 YYEEEE. The CDR3 bases are TGTGCCAGCAGCCGCTTAGGGAGCTCTGGAAACACCATATATTTT. The encoded protein is CASSRLGSSGNTIYF.

CDR3 region: CASSFVSGSGEQYF. The CDR3 region has the DNA TGTGCCAGCAGTTTTGTTAGCGGGAGTGGCGAGCAGTACTTC. The genes are TRBV28 and TRBJ2-7; 9 bases map to TRBD2. The CDR3 is 14 residues long. The V gene's germline CDR1 is MDHEN and CDR2 SYDVKM. The V segment lost 3 bases and the J segment 6 bases; nucleotides outside the gene matches: 6.

The chain links TRBV2 to TRBJ2-1; 7 bases match TRBD1. The CDR3 runs to 16 residues. J gave up 4 bases and V 4 bases, and 10 bases lay outside the gene matches. CDR1 is SNHLY, CDR2 FYNNEI, per germline. CDR3: CASSGLQGTPYNEQFF. Written as DNA, the CDR3 is TGTGCCAGCAGTGGTCTACAGGGGACCCCATACAATGAGCAGTTCTTC.

In DNA, the CDR3 is TGTGCCAGCAGCTCCGGACGGTTTTACGAGCAGTACTTC. Its translation is CASSSGRFYEQYF. The chain joins TRBV7-9 to TRBJ2-7, with D unresolved. The CDR3 extends over 13 amino acids. V lost 4 bases to trimming and J lost 4 bases, with 11 bases between them. Germline V gene sequence: CDR1 SEHNR, CDR2 FQNEAQ (reference sequence).

The chain links TRBV19 to TRBJ1-5; D may be TRBD1 (5 bases). Looked up from germline, CDR1 is LNHDA and CDR2 is SQIVND (reference sequence). Trimming shortened V by 10 bases and J by 7 bases, and 14 bases separated the two germline ends. The CDR3 is 12 amino acids. CDR3 sequence (DNA): TGTGCCACCAGAGAGGGGAGCCAGCCCCAGCATTTT. Protein: CATREGSQPQHF.

The genes are TRBV28 and TRBJ2-1; D gene ambiguous. V gave up 6 bases and J gave up 3 bases, with 9 bases separating them. CDR3 length: 13 residues. Germline V gives CDR1 MDHEN, CDR2 SYDVKM. CDR3 DNA: TGTGCCAGCAGGGTCGGAAACTACAATGAGCAGTTCTTC. Encoded protein: CASRVGNYNEQFF.

The J gene is TRBJ1-5, the V gene TRBV19; 7 bases fit TRBD1. This CDR3 has 13 residues. J gave up 7 bases and V 9 bases, and 9 bases lay outside the gene matches. CDR1 is LNHDA and CDR2 is SQIVND in the germline V gene (reference sequence). This chain's CDR3 is CASQGEAHQPQHF. DNA of the CDR3: TGTGCCAGCCAGGGGGAGGCTCACCAGCCCCAGCATTTT.

This clone has only one observation. This rearrangement joins TRBV2 to TRBJ2-7, with D tentatively TRBD1 or TRBD2 (5 bases each). Germline V CDR1 and CDR2: SNHLY, FYNNEI. Trimming took off 2 bases at V and 5 bases at J, with 10 bases between the two ends. The CDR3 loop spans 13 amino acids. CDR3 nucleotides: TGTGCCAGCAGTGAATGGGGACCCGACGAGCAGTACTTC. Translation: CASSEWGPDEQYF.

CDR3: CSATDFDQPQHF. The CDR3 DNA sequence: TGCAGCGCTACGGACTTTGATCAGCCCCAGCATTTT. The rearrangement links TRBV29-1 to TRBJ1-5; D not certain. The ends were cut back, 7 bases at V and 5 bases at J, with 12 bases in the middle. The CDR3 extends over 12 amino acids. The germline V gene encodes CDR1 SQVTM and CDR2 ANQGSEA.

The chain combines TRBV6-1 with TRBJ1-5, with D unresolved. There are 15 residues in the CDR3. V was clipped by 5 bases and J by 0 bases, with 11 bases between them. The V gene's germline CDR1 is MNHNS and CDR2 SASEGT. CDR3 protein: CASSRGLDSNQPQHF. CDR3 nucleotides: TGTGCCAGCAGTCGAGGGCTCGATAGCAATCAGCCCCAGCATTTT.

This clone was counted only a few times. The rearrangement uses TRBV28 and TRBJ1-3; D possibly corresponds to TRBD1 (5 bases). The CDR3 loop spans 11 amino acids. CDR1 and CDR2 from the germline V gene are MDHEN and SYDVKM. Deletions cut 7 bases from V and 7 bases from J, with 8 bases between. The CDR3 region has the DNA TGTGCCAGCAACAGGTTTAACACCATATATTTT. Its protein product is CASNRFNTIYF.

The chain is built from TRBV7-9 and TRBJ2-1; 9 positions match TRBD1. The trim removed 1 base at V and 15 bases at J, leaving 4 bases unmatched. Germline V gene data show CDR1 as SEHNR and CDR2 as FQNEAQ (reference sequence). The CDR3 runs 12 residues. The CDR3 sequence: CASSLGGTGLFF. The CDR3 DNA is TGTGCCAGCAGCTTAGGGGGGACAGGGCTGTTCTTC.

The chain couples TRBV4-1 to TRBJ1-5; a weak D match, TRBD1 (5 bases). Trimming cost V 2 bases and J 4 bases, with 12 bases left between them. CDR1 is MGHRA and CDR2 is YSYEKL in the germline V gene. The CDR3 has 15 residues. In nucleotides, the CDR3 is TGCGCCAGCAGCCAACGGGACGGAGAGAATCAGCCCCAGCATTTT. Residues: CASSQRDGENQPQHF.

V and J are TRBV4-1 and TRBJ2-1; TRBD2 matches 14 bases. The V and J ends lost 0 bases and 5 bases, in that order; junction bases with no gene match: 15. The germline CDR1 and CDR2 sequences are MGHRA and YSYEKL. This CDR3 spans 21 amino acids. The CDR3 nucleotides are TGCGCCAGCAGCCAAGATAGGCGGACTAGCGGGGGGCCTCGAAAACACAATGAGCAGTTCTTC. This encodes CASSQDRRTSGGPRKHNEQFF.

This chain joins TRBV6-5 and TRBJ2-1; TRBD1 matches 7 bases. The germline V gene encodes CDR1 MNHEY and CDR2 SVGAGI. J gave up 13 bases and V 5 bases, and 14 bases lay outside the gene matches. The CDR3 is 14 residues long. CDR3 DNA: TGTGCCAGCAGTCTTTCATTTGGGACAGCACAACAGTTCTTC. Its translation is CASSLSFGTAQQFF.

The chain employs TRBV2 and TRBJ2-3, with TRBD2 as a possible D gene (6 bases). V was shortened by 7 bases and J by 5 bases, with 7 bases between the two germline ends. Per the germline V gene, CDR1 is SNHLY and CDR2 is FYNNEI. The CDR3 spans 11 residues. The CDR3 here is CASTGGDTQYF. The CDR3 bases are TGTGCCAGCACCGGGGGAGATACGCAGTATTTT.

This chain joins TRBV9 and TRBJ1-1; D might be TRBD1 (5 bases). CDR1 is SGDLS, CDR2 YYNGEE, per germline. V was pared by 0 bases and J by 4 bases, with 13 bases between. The CDR3 totals 15 residues. Here the CDR3 DNA reads TGTGCCAGCAGCGTAGCGGGGGAGAGGAGCACTGAAGCTTTCTTT. Translation: CASSVAGERSTEAFF.

CDR3 in amino acids: CASSFRGRSHYGYTF. The CDR3 DNA reads TGTGCCAGCAGCTTTCGAGGCCGTAGCCATTATGGCTACACCTTC. V and J are TRBV7-2 and TRBJ1-2, with D unclear. Trimming left V 3 bases short and J 5 bases short, with 16 bases between. CDR3 length: 15 amino acids. Germline CDR1 SGHTA, CDR2 FQGNSA.